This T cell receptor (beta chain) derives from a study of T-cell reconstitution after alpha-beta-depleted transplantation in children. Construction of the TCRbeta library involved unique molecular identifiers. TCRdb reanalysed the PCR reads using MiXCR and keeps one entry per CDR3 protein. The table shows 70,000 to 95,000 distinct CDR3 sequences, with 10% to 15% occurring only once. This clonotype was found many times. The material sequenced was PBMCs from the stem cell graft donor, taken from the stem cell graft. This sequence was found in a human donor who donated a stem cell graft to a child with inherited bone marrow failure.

The CDR3 DNA reads TGTGCCAGCAGAGGAGGGGTCTCCACCGGGGAGCTGTTTTTT. Protein: CASRGGVSTGELFF. This chain uses TRBV25-1 with TRBJ2-2; D may be TRBD2 (6 bases). The CDR3 loop spans 14 amino acids. Germline CDR1 and CDR2: MGHDK and SYGVNS. V gave up 6 bases and J gave up 4 bases, with 12 bases separating them.